These 20 T cell receptor beta chains originate from one sample sequenced in a study of blood T cell repertoires in COVID-19. Here immunoSEQ multiplex PCR was the method, and the copy in TCRdb shows in-frame clones only, minus some. Among about 190,000 clones listed, approximately 90% were seen once. The material sequenced was peripheral blood. These receptors came from a woman in her forties who had recovered from COVID-19.

The chain recombines TRBV5-1 with TRBJ1-1, with D perhaps TRBD1 (5 bases). Trimming left V 4 bases short and J 7 bases short, with 23 bases between. CDR3 size: 16 residues. CDR1 and CDR2 (germline): SGHRS, YFSETQ. In DNA form, the CDR3 reads TGCGCCAGCAGCCTGACAGCAGTTCGGGGGGGTGGTGAAGCTTTCTTT. Translating gives CASSLTAVRGGGEAFF.

This clone was counted once. CDR3 sequence (DNA): TGTGCCACCGCCAAAGCCTTCGGGACAGCTCAACTCTACAATGAGCAGTTCTTC. The encoded protein is CATAKAFGTAQLYNEQFF. The genes are TRBV15 and TRBJ2-1, with TRBD1 matching 7 bases. Germline V gene sequence: CDR1 LNHNV, CDR2 YYDKDF (reference sequence). Trimming cost V 8 bases and J 3 bases; bases outside gene matches: 19. This CDR3 contains 18 residues.

The chain recombines TRBV12-3 or TRBV12-4 with TRBJ2-7; D ambiguous. The CDR3 is made up of 12 amino acids. The V end lost 4 bases, the J end lost 4 bases, and 8 bases lay between the germline ends. CDR3 in DNA: TGTGCCAGCAGTTCAACACATTACGAGCAGTACTTC. Translating it yields CASSSTHYEQYF.

The gene calls are TRBV29-1 and TRBJ1-1; the D is unclear. In germline, CDR1 is SQVTM, CDR2 ANQGSEA. Trimming stripped 4 bases from V and 3 bases from J, with 12 bases between. This CDR3 comprises 13 residues. The CDR3, as DNA: TGCAGCGTTGCCCGGGGAGGCGACACTGAAGCTTTCTTT. It encodes CSVARGGDTEAFF.

CDR3 bases: TGTGCCAGCAGCTTAACGAGGGGGAAAACTAACTATGGCTACACCTTC. As protein: CASSLTRGKTNYGYTF. The chain uses TRBV7-8 and TRBJ1-2, with a tentative D call TRBD1 (6 bases). Trimming cost V 2 bases and J 0 bases, with 13 bases left between them. This CDR3 has 16 residues. Looked up from germline, CDR1 is SGHVS and CDR2 is FQNEAQ.

This clone was seen a handful of times. The chain couples TRBV6-4 to TRBJ2-3; 7 bases match TRBD2. Germline CDR1 MRHNA, CDR2 SNTAGT. The V segment lost 2 bases and the J segment 1 base; nucleotides outside the gene matches: 3. The length of the CDR3 is 15 residues. The DNA for the CDR3 is TGTGCCAGCAGTGACGGGGAGGGAGGCACAGATACGCAGTATTTT. Translating gives CASSDGEGGTDTQYF.

This clone was picked up a small number of times. Other DNA sequences within the sample encode an identical CDR3. The chain couples TRBV28 to TRBJ2-1; the match to TRBD2 covers 14 bases. The CDR3 has 16 residues. The V and J ends lost 6 bases and 7 bases, in that order; junction bases with no gene match: 8. Germline V gene data show CDR1 as MDHEN and CDR2 as SYDVKM. CDR3 sequence reads: CASSLLGLAGVNEQFF. The CDR3 nucleotides are TGTGCCAGCAGCCTTTTGGGACTAGCGGGAGTTAATGAGCAGTTCTTC.

This clone was counted between two and nine times. This rearrangement joins TRBV27 to TRBJ2-1; D unclear. This CDR3 comprises 12 residues. The V gene's germline CDR1 is MNHEY and CDR2 SMNVEV (reference sequence). The V and J ends lost 4 bases and 3 bases respectively, with 4 bases between them. This CDR3 reads CASSSLYNEQFF. For the CDR3, the DNA is TGTGCCAGCAGTTCTCTCTACAATGAGCAGTTCTTC.

The chain carries TRBV2 and TRBJ2-7, with D possibly TRBD1 on 5 matching bases. The germline V and J ends were trimmed by 4 bases and 2 bases, with 9 bases remaining between them. The CDR3 spans 13 residues. CDR1 is SNHLY, CDR2 FYNNEI, per germline. The CDR3 spells CASSGQKTYEQYF. As DNA, the CDR3 is TGTGCCAGCAGTGGACAGAAAACCTACGAGCAGTACTTC.

V usage is TRBV6-6 and J usage is TRBJ1-5; TRBD1 is a possible D gene (5 bases). The V gene's germline CDR1 is MNHNY and CDR2 SVGAGI (reference sequence). V dropped 0 bases and J dropped 4 bases, with 13 bases sitting between them. The CDR3 runs to 16 residues. Here the CDR3 DNA reads TGTGCCAGCAGTTACTCGACAGCCAGGATAAATCAGCCCCAGCATTTT. Translation: CASSYSTARINQPQHF.

The rearrangement uses TRBV7-6 and TRBJ2-3; 10 bases are shared with TRBD1. The ends lost 4 bases at V and 3 bases at J; junction bases unmatched: 13. Germline V CDR1 and CDR2: SGHVS, FNYEAQ. CDR3 length: 18 residues. CDR3: CASSSTTRTGGMTDTQYF. Written as DNA, the CDR3 is TGTGCCAGCAGCTCAACCACCCGGACAGGGGGAATGACAGATACGCAGTATTTT.

CDR3 bases: TGTGCCAGCAGCCCGGGGACAGGGGTTAGCAATCAGCCCCAGCATTTT. Protein product: CASSPGTGVSNQPQHF. This rearrangement joins TRBV7-6 to TRBJ1-5; 10 bases are a match to TRBD1. The CDR3 sequence is 16 residues long. From germline, CDR1 is SGHVS and CDR2 FNYEAQ. V was pared by 5 bases and J by 0 bases, with 4 bases of the junction left unmatched.

The CDR3 here is CASRLGLAGGKGFYNEQFF. DNA for the CDR3: TGTGCCAGTAGGTTGGGACTAGCGGGAGGAAAAGGTTTCTACAATGAGCAGTTCTTC. The V gene is TRBV19, the J gene TRBJ2-1; 15 bases align to TRBD2. This CDR3 region has 19 residues. J gave up 3 bases and V 6 bases, and 12 bases lay outside the gene matches. Per the germline V gene, CDR1 is LNHDA and CDR2 is SQIVND (reference sequence).

This chain uses TRBV27 with TRBJ2-7; TRBD1 agrees at 10 bases. Germline CDR1 MNHEY, CDR2 SMNVEV (reference sequence). The CDR3 consists of 16 residues. With 5 bases clipped from V and 4 bases from J, the junction kept 11 bases outside the gene matches. In DNA, the CDR3 is TGTGCCAGCAGTCTGGGACAGGGGCGCTTAGTTTACGAGCAGTACTTC. It codes for CASSLGQGRLVYEQYF.

In its sample, this clone was seen once. The V and J genes are TRBV5-1 and TRBJ1-2; 10 bases align to TRBD1. Germline assignment: CDR1 SGHRS and CDR2 YFSETQ. V lost 4 bases, J lost 3 bases, and 9 bases stayed unmatched. The CDR3 loop spans 16 amino acids. DNA for the CDR3: TGCGCCAGCAGCACTGGGGGGACAGGGGACGACTATGGCTACACCTTC. Protein sequence: CASSTGGTGDDYGYTF. The whole variable domain, remainder taken from reference TRBV5-1 and TRBJ1-2, is KAGVTQTPRYLIKTRGQQVTLSCSPISGHRSVSWYQQTPGQGLQFLFEYFSETQRNKGNFPGRFSGRQFSNSRSEMNVSTLELGDSALYLCASSTGGTGDDYGYTFGSGTRLTVV.

The genes are TRBV6-1 and TRBJ2-7, with D perhaps matching TRBD2 (6 bases). Germline CDR1 and CDR2: MNHNS and SASEGT. Trimming left V 0 bases short and J 0 bases short, with 9 bases between. The length of the CDR3 is 15 residues. The CDR3 spells CASSEAQGGSYEQYF. CDR3 bases: TGTGCCAGCAGTGAAGCGCAGGGAGGCTCCTACGAGCAGTACTTC.

This clone was observed a single time. CDR3 loop: CASRSRGGTEAFF. The CDR3 bases are TGTGCCAGCAGGTCCAGGGGTGGCACTGAAGCTTTCTTT. The rearrangement uses TRBV6-5 and TRBJ1-1, with D tentatively TRBD1 (6 bases). Germline V gene lookup returns CDR1 MNHEY and CDR2 SVGAGI. The CDR3 extends over 13 amino acids. The ends were cut back, 6 bases at V and 4 bases at J, with 12 bases in the middle.

V and J are TRBV7-9 and TRBJ1-2; D ambiguous. The length of the CDR3 is 11 residues. Per the germline V gene, CDR1 is SEHNR and CDR2 is FQNEAQ (reference sequence). V was shortened by 5 bases and J by 8 bases, with 9 bases between the two germline ends. In nucleotides, the CDR3 is TGTGCCAGCAGCCCCCCGGAGGGCTACACCTTC. Translating it yields CASSPPEGYTF.

The CDR3 spells CASSLAVGGRAYEQYF. The CDR3 nucleotides read TGTGCCAGCAGCTTAGCAGTGGGAGGGAGGGCTTACGAGCAGTACTTC. This chain connects TRBV7-9 to TRBJ2-7; 7 bases are a match to TRBD2. The CDR3 consists of 16 residues. V dropped 0 bases and J dropped 4; count of bases not matched to a gene: 9. Germline CDR1 and CDR2: SEHNR and FQNEAQ (reference sequence).

This sequence joins TRBV7-3 and TRBJ1-1; D remains ambiguous. V lost 5 bases to trimming and J lost 1 base, with 8 bases between them. Germline V gene sequence: CDR1 SGHTA, CDR2 FQGTGA. The CDR3 has 13 residues. The CDR3 DNA is TGTGCCAGCAGCCTTCTTCGGAACACTGAAGCTTTCTTT. Translated: CASSLLRNTEAFF.